Listed below are T cell receptor beta chains from one sample, sequenced in a study of CD8+CD57+ T cells in acquired aplastic anemia. TCRdb ran MiXCR on the reads and lists one entry per CDR3 protein. The sample contains around 200,000 distinct CDR3 sequences, nearly 50% of which appear only once. The sample was sorted CD4+, CD8+, or CD8+CD57+ T cells (not recorded which) from PBMCs. The receptors stem from a human donor with aplastic anemia. The conserved cysteine and the conserved F or W are not part of the CDR3 here. The order of the fields is D gene, V gene, CDR3 protein. A D gene is named only where the DNA matches it firmly.

D: TRBD1
V: TRBV4-1
CDR3: ASSHTTGGTEAF

D: .
V: TRBV11-2
CDR3: ASSLTDQNEKLF

D: .
V: TRBV7-9
CDR3: ASIGGSTEAF

D: .
V: TRBV7-8
CDR3: ASSSTKGIPEAF

D: .
V: TRBV5-1
CDR3: ASSLGGRVTGELF

D: .
V: TRBV6-1
CDR3: ASSRTESGYT

D: TRBD1
V: TRBV19
CDR3: ATKTGGASNEQF

D: TRBD2
V: TRBV10-3
CDR3: AISESAGDQETQY

D: .
V: TRBV12-3/TRBV12-4
CDR3: ASSLQGYSNQPQH

D: TRBD1
V: TRBV20-1
CDR3: SASHGQGVTEAF

D: .
V: TRBV20-1
CDR3: SAMASTDTQY

D: TRBD2
V: TRBV15
CDR3: ATSRDNAGGTDTQY

D: TRBD2
V: TRBV24-1
CDR3: ATSDPRGGGETQY

D: .
V: TRBV20-1
CDR3: SARGGTEAF

D: .
V: TRBV12-3/TRBV12-4
CDR3: ASSFLMNTEAF

D: .
V: TRBV20-1
CDR3: SAGNQLLYGYT

D: .
V: TRBV29-1
CDR3: SSYSGVGEQF

D: TRBD1
V: TRBV19
CDR3: ARASGDRERLPSDEKLF

D: .
V: TRBV10-3
CDR3: AISLGGTGELF

D: .
V: TRBV15
CDR3: ATSRDGTRGDLNQPQH

D: .
V: TRBV27
CDR3: ASSFLLPGSGSKAF

D: .
V: TRBV12-3/TRBV12-4
CDR3: ASDRGNSALWEQF

D: .
V: TRBV19
CDR3: ASRITGNGYNSPLH

D: TRBD2
V: TRBV20-1
CDR3: SAGTSGMETQY

D: TRBD1
V: TRBV24-1
CDR3: ATSDGDSPHSYEQY

D: TRBD2
V: TRBV2
CDR3: ASRAGIGEQY

D: TRBD2
V: TRBV11-1
CDR3: ASSVRPAGVPTDTQY

D: .
V: TRBV5-1
CDR3: ASSLTLDIGTQY

D: TRBD1
V: TRBV12-3/TRBV12-4
CDR3: ASRSGTGGHQPQH

D: .
V: TRBV7-2
CDR3: ASRAQSNQPQH

D: .
V: TRBV10-2
CDR3: ASRGDGRNQPQH

D: TRBD2
V: TRBV9
CDR3: ASSVDSGGGGTQY

D: TRBD1
V: TRBV19
CDR3: ASSRTGTEAF